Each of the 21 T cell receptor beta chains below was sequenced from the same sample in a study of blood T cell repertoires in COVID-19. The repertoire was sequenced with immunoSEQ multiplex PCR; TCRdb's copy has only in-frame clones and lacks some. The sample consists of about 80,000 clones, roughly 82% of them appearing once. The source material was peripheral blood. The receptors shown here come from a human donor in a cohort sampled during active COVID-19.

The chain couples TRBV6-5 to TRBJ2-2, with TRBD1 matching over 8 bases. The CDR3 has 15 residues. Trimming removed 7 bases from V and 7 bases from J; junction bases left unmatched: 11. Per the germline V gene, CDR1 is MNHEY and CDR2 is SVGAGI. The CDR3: CASTRGRGRSGELFF. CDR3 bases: TGTGCCAGCACCCGCGGCAGGGGGCGCAGCGGGGAGCTGTTTTTT.

The CDR3 region is CASSLAPKGTDTQYF. The CDR3 bases are TGTGCCAGCAGCTTGGCCCCTAAGGGGACAGATACGCAGTATTTT. The chain carries TRBV5-5 and TRBJ2-3; D is possibly TRBD1 (5 bases). Trimming took 0 bases from V and 3 from J, leaving 11 bases between them. Germline CDR1 SGHKS, CDR2 YYEKEE (reference sequence). This CDR3 is 15 amino acids long.

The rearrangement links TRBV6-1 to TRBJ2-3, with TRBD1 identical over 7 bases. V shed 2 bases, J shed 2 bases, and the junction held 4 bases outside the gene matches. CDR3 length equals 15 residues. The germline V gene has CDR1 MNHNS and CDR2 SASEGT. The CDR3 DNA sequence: TGTGCCAGCAGTGAAACAGGGGCGTTCACAGATACGCAGTATTTT. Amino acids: CASSETGAFTDTQYF.

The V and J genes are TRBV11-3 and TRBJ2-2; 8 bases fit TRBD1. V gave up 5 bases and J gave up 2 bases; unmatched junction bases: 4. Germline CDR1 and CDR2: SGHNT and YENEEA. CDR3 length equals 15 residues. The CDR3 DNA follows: TGTGCCAGCAGCCCGGACAGGGTAAACACCGGGGAGCTGTTTTTT. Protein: CASSPDRVNTGELFF.

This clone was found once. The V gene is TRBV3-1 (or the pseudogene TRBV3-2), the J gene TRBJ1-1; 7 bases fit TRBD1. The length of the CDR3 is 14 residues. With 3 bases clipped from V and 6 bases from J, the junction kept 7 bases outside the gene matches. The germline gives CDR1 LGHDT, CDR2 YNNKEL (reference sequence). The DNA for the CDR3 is TGTGCCAGCAGCCACTCTACAGGGGTGGCTGAAGCTTTCTTT. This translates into CASSHSTGVAEAFF.

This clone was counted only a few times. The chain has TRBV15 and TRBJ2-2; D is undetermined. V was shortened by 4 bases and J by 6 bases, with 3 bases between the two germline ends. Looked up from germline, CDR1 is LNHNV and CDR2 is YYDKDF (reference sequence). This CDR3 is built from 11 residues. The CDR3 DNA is TGTGCCACCAGCACGTCCGGGGAGCTGTTTTTT. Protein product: CATSTSGELFF.

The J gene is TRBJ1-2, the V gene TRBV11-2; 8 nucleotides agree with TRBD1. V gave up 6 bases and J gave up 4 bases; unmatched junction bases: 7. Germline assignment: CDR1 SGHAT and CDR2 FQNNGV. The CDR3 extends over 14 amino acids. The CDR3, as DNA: TGTGCCAGCAGATCTTTTGACAGGGGCTATGGCTACACCTTC. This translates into CASRSFDRGYGYTF. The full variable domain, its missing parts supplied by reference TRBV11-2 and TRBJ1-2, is EAGVAQSPRYKIIEKRQSVAFWCNPISGHATLYWYQQILGQGPKLLIQFQNNGVVDDSQLPKDRFSAERLKGVDSTLKIQPAKLEDSAVYLCASRSFDRGYGYTFGSGTRLTVV.

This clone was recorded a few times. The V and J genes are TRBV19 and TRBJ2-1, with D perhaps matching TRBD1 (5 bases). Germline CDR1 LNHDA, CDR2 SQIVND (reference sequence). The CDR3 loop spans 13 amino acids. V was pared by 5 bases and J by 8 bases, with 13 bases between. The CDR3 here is CASSYQGPDEQFF. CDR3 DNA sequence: TGTGCCAGTAGTTACCAGGGTCCGGATGAGCAGTTCTTC.

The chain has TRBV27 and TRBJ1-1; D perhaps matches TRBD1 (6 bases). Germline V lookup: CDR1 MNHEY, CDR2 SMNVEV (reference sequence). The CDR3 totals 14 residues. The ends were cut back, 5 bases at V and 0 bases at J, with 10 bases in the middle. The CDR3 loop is CASSEGQLNTEAFF. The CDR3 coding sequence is TGTGCCAGCAGTGAGGGACAACTGAACACTGAAGCTTTCTTT.

In DNA, the CDR3 is TGTGCCAGCAGCTTCAGGCGGGGGTCCTACGAGCAGTACTTC. This codes for CASSFRRGSYEQYF. This sequence joins TRBV3-1 (or the pseudogene TRBV3-2) and TRBJ2-7; 7 positions agree with TRBD2. In germline, CDR1 is LGHDT, CDR2 YNNKEL (reference sequence). The CDR3 spans 14 residues. Losses at the gene ends were 5 bases for V and 1 base for J; bases not matched to a gene: 5.

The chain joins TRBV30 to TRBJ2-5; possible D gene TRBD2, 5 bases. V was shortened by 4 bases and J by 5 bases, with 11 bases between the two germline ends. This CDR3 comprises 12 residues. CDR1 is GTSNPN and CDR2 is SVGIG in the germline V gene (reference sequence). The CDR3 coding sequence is TGTGCCTGGAAGATAGGCGGGGAGACCCAGTACTTC. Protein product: CAWKIGGETQYF.

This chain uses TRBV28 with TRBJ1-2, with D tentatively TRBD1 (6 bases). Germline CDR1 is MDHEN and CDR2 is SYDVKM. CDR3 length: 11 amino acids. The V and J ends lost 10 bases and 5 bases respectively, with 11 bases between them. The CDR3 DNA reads TGTGCCACCGGGACAAAATATGGCTACACCTTC. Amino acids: CATGTKYGYTF.

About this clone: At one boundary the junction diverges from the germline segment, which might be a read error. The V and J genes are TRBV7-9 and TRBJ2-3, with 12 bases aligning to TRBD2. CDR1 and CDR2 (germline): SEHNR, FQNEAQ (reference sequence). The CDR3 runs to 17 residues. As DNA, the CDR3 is TGTGCCAGCAGCCCCCGGACTAGCGGGGAGGAAGGTGATACGCCGTATTTT. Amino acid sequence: CASSPRTSGEEGDTPYF. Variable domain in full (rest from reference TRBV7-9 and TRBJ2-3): DTGVSQNPRHKITKRGQNVTFRCDPISEHNRLYWYRQTLGQGPEFLTYFQNEAQLEKSRLLSDRFSAERPKGSFSTLEIQRTEQGDSAMYLCASSPRTSGEEGDTPYFGPGTRLTVL.

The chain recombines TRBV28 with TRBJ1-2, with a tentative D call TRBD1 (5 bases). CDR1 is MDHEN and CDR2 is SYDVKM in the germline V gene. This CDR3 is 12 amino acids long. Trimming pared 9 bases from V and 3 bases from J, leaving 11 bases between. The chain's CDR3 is CASGTGYYGYTF. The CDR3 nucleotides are TGTGCCAGTGGTACAGGATACTATGGCTACACCTTC.

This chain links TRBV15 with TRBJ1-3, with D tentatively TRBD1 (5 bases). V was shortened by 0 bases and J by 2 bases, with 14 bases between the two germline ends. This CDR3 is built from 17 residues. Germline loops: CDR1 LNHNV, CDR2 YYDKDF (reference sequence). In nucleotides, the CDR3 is TGTGCCACCAGCAGAGAATCAGGGAAAGTTACTGGAAACACCATATATTTT. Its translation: CATSRESGKVTGNTIYF. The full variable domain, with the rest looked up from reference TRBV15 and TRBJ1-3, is DAMVIQNPRYQVTQFGKPVTLSCSQTLNHNVMYWYQQKSSQAPKLLFHYYDKDFNNEADTPDNFQSRRPNTSFCFLDIRSPGLGDTAMYLCATSRESGKVTGNTIYFGEGSWLTVV.

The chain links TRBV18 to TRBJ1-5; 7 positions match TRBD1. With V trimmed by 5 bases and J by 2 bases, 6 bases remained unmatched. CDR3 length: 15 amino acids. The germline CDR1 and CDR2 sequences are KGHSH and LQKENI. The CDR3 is CASSSTGFGNQPQHF. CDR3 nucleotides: TGTGCCAGCTCATCGACAGGGTTTGGCAATCAGCCCCAGCATTTT. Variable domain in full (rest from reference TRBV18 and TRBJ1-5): NAGVMQNPRHLVRRRGQEARLRCSPMKGHSHVYWYRQLPEEGLKFMVYLQKENIIDESGMPKERFSAEFPKEGPSILRIQQVVRGDSAAYFCASSSTGFGNQPQHFGDGTRLSIL.

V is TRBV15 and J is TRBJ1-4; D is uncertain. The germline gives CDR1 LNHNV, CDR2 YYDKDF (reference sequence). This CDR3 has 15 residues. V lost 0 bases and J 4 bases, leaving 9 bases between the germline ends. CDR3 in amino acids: CATSRDGGNNEKLFF. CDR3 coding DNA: TGTGCCACCAGCAGAGATGGAGGGAATAATGAAAAACTGTTTTTT.

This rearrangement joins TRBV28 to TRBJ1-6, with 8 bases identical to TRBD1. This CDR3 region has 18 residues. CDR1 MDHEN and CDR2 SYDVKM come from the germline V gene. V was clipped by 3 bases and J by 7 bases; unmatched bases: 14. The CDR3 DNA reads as TGTGCCAGCAGTTTCGCCCTTCGACAGGGGTTTAGGAATTCACCCCTCCACTTT. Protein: CASSFALRQGFRNSPLHF.

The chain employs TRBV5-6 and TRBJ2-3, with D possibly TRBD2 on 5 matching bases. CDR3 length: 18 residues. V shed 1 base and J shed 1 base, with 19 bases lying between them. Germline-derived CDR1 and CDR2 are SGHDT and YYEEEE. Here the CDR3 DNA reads TGTGCCAGCAGCTTGTTCTTGAGTCGGGCCGGGGGCACAGATACGCAGTATTTT. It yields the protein CASSLFLSRAGGTDTQYF.

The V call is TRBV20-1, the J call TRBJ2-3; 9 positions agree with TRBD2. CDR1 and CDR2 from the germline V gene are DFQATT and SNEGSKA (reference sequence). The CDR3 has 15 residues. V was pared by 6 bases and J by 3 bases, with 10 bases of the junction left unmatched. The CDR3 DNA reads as TGCAGTGCCAGTGGGGGCGGGGGGGCAACAGATACGCAGTATTTT. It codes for CSASGGGGATDTQYF.

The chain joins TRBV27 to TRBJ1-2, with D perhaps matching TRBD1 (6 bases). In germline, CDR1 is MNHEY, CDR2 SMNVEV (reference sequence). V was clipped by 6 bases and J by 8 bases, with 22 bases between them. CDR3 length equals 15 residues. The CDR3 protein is CASSTDRLPVWGYTF. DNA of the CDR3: TGTGCCAGCAGCACAGACAGGCTCCCCGTTTGGGGCTACACCTTC.